The 10 T cell receptor beta chains presented below share a single source sample, sequenced in a study of cytomegalovirus exposure and HLA in healthy donors. The PCR employed 60 Vbeta primers together with 13 Jbeta primers. Some clones are missing from TCRdb's copy, which holds only in-frame ones; the method was immunoSEQ multiplex PCR. This table holds some 110,000 clones, 70% to 80% found once. Sequencing input: PBMCs. The receptors come from a boy younger than 18 in good health and CMV-seronegative.

This chain links TRBV4-2 with TRBJ2-1; 10 bases align to TRBD2. The J segment lost 10 bases and the V segment lost 3 bases, leaving 9 bases of the junction unmatched. Germline lookup yields CDR1 LGHNA and CDR2 YNFKEQ. This CDR3 has 15 residues. CDR3 loop: CASSHPQREGREQFF. The DNA for the CDR3 is TGTGCCAGCAGCCACCCCCAGCGGGAGGGCCGGGAGCAGTTCTTC.

J is TRBJ1-1 and V is TRBV7-8; D unclear. CDR1 and CDR2 from the germline V gene are SGHVS and FQNEAQ. V was clipped by 6 bases and J by 4 bases, with 18 bases between them. The CDR3 totals 15 residues. This chain's CDR3 is CASSRDLKPSTEAFF. CDR3 DNA sequence: TGTGCCAGCAGTCGCGATTTAAAACCGAGCACTGAAGCTTTCTTT.

The V gene is TRBV9, the J gene TRBJ2-1; 10 nucleotides align to TRBD2. Per germline, CDR1 SGDLS and CDR2 YYNGEE. The CDR3 extends over 16 amino acids. V lost 0 bases and J lost 6; bases outside the gene matches: 6. Here the CDR3 reads CASSVAERGGLNEQFF. The CDR3 nucleotides read TGTGCCAGCAGCGTAGCGGAGCGGGGGGGCCTCAATGAGCAGTTCTTC.

The chain couples TRBV15 to TRBJ1-4; the D is unclear. Per the germline V gene, CDR1 is LNHNV and CDR2 is YYDKDF (reference sequence). The V gene lost 0 bases and the J gene lost 5 bases, with 13 bases spanning the gap. The CDR3 contains 16 residues. The CDR3 DNA reads TGTGCCACCAGCAGAGATCTCCCACAGATCAATGAAAAACTGTTTTTT. Its translation: CATSRDLPQINEKLFF. The complete variable domain, with remaining parts taken from reference TRBV15 and TRBJ1-4, reads DAMVIQNPRYQVTQFGKPVTLSCSQTLNHNVMYWYQQKSSQAPKLLFHYYDKDFNNEADTPDNFQSRRPNTSFCFLDIRSPGLGDTAMYLCATSRDLPQINEKLFFGSGTQLSVL.

V is TRBV19 and J is TRBJ1-2; D is unclear. The V and J ends lost 1 base and 5 bases respectively, with 11 bases between them. The germline CDR1 and CDR2 sequences are LNHDA and SQIVND (reference sequence). This CDR3 contains 14 residues. For the CDR3, the DNA is TGTGCCAGTAGTATAGTCCTCAGGAGGTATGGCTACACCTTC. It yields the protein CASSIVLRRYGYTF.

The rearrangement joins TRBV6-4 to TRBJ1-1; D uncertain. The CDR3 contains 13 residues. The V gene lost 2 bases and the J gene lost 5 bases, with 9 bases spanning the gap. The germline gives CDR1 MRHNA, CDR2 SNTAGT. This CDR3 reads CASSDGRGTEAFF. For the CDR3, the DNA is TGTGCCAGCAGTGACGGACGCGGGACTGAAGCTTTCTTT.

The V gene is TRBV7-9, the J gene TRBJ2-7; perhaps TRBD1 as D (5 bases). The V end lost 2 bases, the J end lost 4 bases, and 12 bases lay between the germline ends. The CDR3 contains 14 residues. Looked up from germline, CDR1 is SEHNR and CDR2 is FQNEAQ (reference sequence). The DNA of the CDR3 is TGTGCCAGCAGCTTATTTTCTGGGGCTTACGAGCAGTACTTC. Protein sequence: CASSLFSGAYEQYF. Based on the CDR3 plus reference TRBV7-9 and TRBJ2-7, the full variable domain is DTGVSQNPRHKITKRGQNVTFRCDPISEHNRLYWYRQTLGQGPEFLTYFQNEAQLEKSRLLSDRFSAERPKGSFSTLEIQRTEQGDSAMYLCASSLFSGAYEQYFGPGTRLTVT.

Comments on this clone: Within the sample, other DNA sequences also encode this same CDR3. This chain links TRBV6-5 with TRBJ1-2; no clear D gene. Germline V CDR1 and CDR2: MNHEY, SVGAGI. The CDR3 sequence is 13 residues long. The V end was cut by 6 bases, the J end by 2 bases, with 10 bases between. CDR3 sequence: CASSLTVNYGYTF. The CDR3 DNA sequence: TGTGCCAGCAGCTTAACAGTCAACTATGGCTACACCTTC.

DNA of the CDR3: TGTGCCAGCAGCTTGGGTCCGGAGTATGGCTACACCTTC. Protein: CASSLGPEYGYTF. The chain uses TRBV5-6 and TRBJ1-2; D unclear. CDR3 length equals 13 residues. Germline V gene sequence: CDR1 SGHDT, CDR2 YYEEEE. V dropped 0 bases and J dropped 5 bases, with 8 bases sitting between them.

To note about this clone: Additional DNA sequences in this sample encode the identical CDR3. This chain connects TRBV20-1 to TRBJ2-7, with D unclear. V dropped 1 base and J dropped 3 bases, with 4 bases sitting between them. CDR1 and CDR2 from the germline V gene are DFQATT and SNEGSKA (reference sequence). The CDR3 consists of 11 residues. DNA of the CDR3: TGCAGTGCTAGAGGCGGCTACGAGCAGTACTTC. It is translated as CSARGGYEQYF.